This TCR beta chain derives from a study of cytomegalovirus exposure and HLA in healthy donors. Study outcomes and limitations: In vitro confirmation showed a few CMV-associated chains to be CMV antigen specific.

Of note for this clone: The antigen remains undetermined.

The germline CDR1 and CDR2 sequences are LNHDA and SQIVND (reference sequence). The CDR3 extends over 15 amino acids. V lost 2 bases and J 2 bases, leaving 12 bases between the germline ends. The PCR made use of 60 Vbeta and 13 Jbeta primers. Assay used: immunoSEQ multiplex PCR; TCRdb lists only in-frame clones, some missing. The listing contains 100,000 to 150,000 clones. The TCR comes from a man aged 18 to 29 in good health and CMV-seronegative. This chain uses TRBV19 with TRBJ1-1; D is ambiguous. Sequenced material: PBMCs. The CDR3 here is CASSIILAFNTEAFF. CDR3 coding DNA: TGTGCCAGTAGTATAATCTTGGCTTTTAACACTGAAGCTTTCTTT.